This TCR beta chain comes out of a study of vaccination effects on CD4 cells after COVID-19 (dated by TCRdb to 2021 to 2024). For the wider study: Each participant got two doses of an mRNA SARS-CoV-2 vaccine, either BNT162b2 or mRNA-1273. In both COVID-19 convalescent patients and infection-naive vaccine recipients, the study compared SARS-CoV-2 spike-specific CD4+ TCR repertoires from before mRNA vaccination with those from after it. A total of more than 8 COVID-19 convalescent patients and a handful of SARS-CoV-2-naive healthy vaccine recipients were included in the full study. The Oncomine TCR Beta short-read assay on an Illumina iSeq 100 was used to sequence cultures from other donors in the study. Broader findings and caveats from the paper: In healthy vaccine recipients, vaccine-induced clones were almost all SARS-CoV-2 mono-reactive, with only 1 of 255 being cross-reactive with common cold coronaviruses. The study was limited by a small number of convalescent patients and lacked early post-infection timepoints. Both infection-induced and vaccine-induced clones contracted markedly at late post-vaccination timepoints, which is consistent with waning T cell responses.

As concerns this clone: This clone's antigen is unknown. Base qualities are not provided; no much larger clone lies one nucleotide away.

In the ViraFEST assay, PBMC were stimulated with viral peptide pools, and antigen-specific CD4+ T cell clonotypes were then identified by expansion using TCR sequencing. After about 9 days of culture, CD4+ T cells were isolated with the EasySep CD4+ T cell isolation kit. Healthy vaccine recipients had no prior SARS-CoV-2 infection, confirmed by negative nucleocapsid antibodies before and after vaccination. Some 1.9 million PBMC per well were cultured with about 9.6 ug/ml peptides in IMDM containing 5% human AB serum, 8.5 to 10 IU/ml IL-2 and gentamicin. On days 3 and 7, half of the culture medium was replaced with fresh IL-2-containing medium. Unless noted otherwise, every peptide stimulation condition was grown in triplicate wells. Using Ficoll-Paque Plus gradient centrifugation, PBMC were separated from whole blood and then either used fresh or cryopreserved at -140C. The spike proteins of SARS-CoV-2 and of the common cold coronaviruses HCoV-NL63, HCoV-OC43 and HCoV-229E were spanned by overlapping peptide pools. The QIAamp micro DNA kit was used to extract genomic DNA from the cultured CD4+ T cells.

From its cysteine to its phenylalanine, the CDR3 spans 14 amino acids. Only the CDR3 region is kept as DNA, spanning 42 bases read in frame from base 1. V is trimmed back by 6 bases and J by 6 bases, and the junction contains 6 bases that no gene match accounts for. Looking up the germline V gene yields CDR1 SNHLY and CDR2 FYNNEI. The library came from the immunoSEQ multiplex PCR assay. DNA from the cultured and isolated CD4+ T cells underwent TCR beta CDR3 sequencing. The paper's data handling went like this. Non-productive TCR sequences were removed, reads were trimmed to the CDR3 region, and CDR3s of at least 7 amino acids were retained. Antigen-specific clonotypes were identified with the MANAFEST web app by comparing expansion in peptide wells against reference cultures. For clones to be considered positive, expansion at FDR<0.05 versus reference and all other wells, an odds ratio above 5, and a frequency above 0.1% in two replicate wells were required. Cross-reactive clonotypes were defined as significantly expanded in SARS-CoV-2 spike wells and in at least one common cold coronavirus spike condition. Using the stringdist R package, CDR3 similarity was measured by Levenshtein distance, and unrooted trees were constructed with ape in R 3.6.1. Not all clones reach the TCRdb copy of this immuneACCESS table, which keeps in-frame sequences only. Checked studies attribute under half of the gap to unresolved V genes and leave the rest unexplained. That table supplies the V and J calls and clone size; D and trimming were determined from the DNA. The sample table contains 25,000 to 30,000 clones; only one count was recorded for over 70% of them. The ten largest make up 25% to 35% of the sample.

The starting material was CD4+ T cells from PBMCs cultured with SARS-CoV-2 spike peptides, obtained before COVID-19 vaccination. The cell subset or site label on this specimen signifies: SARS-CoV-2 spike overlapping peptide pool stimulation. The origin of this receptor is a human donor who received a COVID-19 vaccine. The chain links TRBV2 with TRBJ1-2; 11 bases in between match TRBD1. The DNA reads as follows: TGTGCCAGCAGGACCACGGGACAGGGGGATGGCTACACCTTC. Its translation is CASRTTGQGDGYTF.